The source of this TCR beta chain is a study of blood T cell repertoires in COVID-19. Assay: immunoSEQ multiplex PCR; the TCRdb copy retains only in-frame clones and omits some. The table records 440,000 or so clones, about 89% of them present only once. This CDR3 is 14 amino acids long. The sample comprised peripheral blood. This chain connects TRBV21-1 to TRBJ1-1; the D segment call TRBD1 is taken from the table without a DNA check. TRBV21-1 is designated a pseudogene. The sequence derives from a woman in her forties with COVID-19, enrolled during active disease. The DNA of the CDR3 is TGTGCCAGCAAATGGACAGGGGAAAACACTGAAGCTTTCTTT. Amino acid sequence: CASKWTGENTEAFF.